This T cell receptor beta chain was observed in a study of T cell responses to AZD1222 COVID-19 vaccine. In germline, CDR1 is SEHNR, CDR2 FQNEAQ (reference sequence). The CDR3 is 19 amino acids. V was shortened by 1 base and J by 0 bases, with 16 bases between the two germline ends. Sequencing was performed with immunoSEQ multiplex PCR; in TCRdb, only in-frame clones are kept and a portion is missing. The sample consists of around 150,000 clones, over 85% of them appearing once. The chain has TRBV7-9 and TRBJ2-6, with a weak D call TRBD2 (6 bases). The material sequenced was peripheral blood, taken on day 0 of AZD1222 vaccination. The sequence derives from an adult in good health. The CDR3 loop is CASSLVFGGPSSGANVLTF. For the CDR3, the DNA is TGTGCCAGCAGCTTAGTCTTCGGGGGTCCAAGCTCTGGGGCCAACGTCCTGACTTTC. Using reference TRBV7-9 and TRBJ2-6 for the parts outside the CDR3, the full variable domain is DTGVSQNPRHKITKRGQNVTFRCDPISEHNRLYWYRQTLGQGPEFLTYFQNEAQLEKSRLLSDRFSAERPKGSFSTLEIQRTEQGDSAMYLCASSLVFGGPSSGANVLTFGAGSRLTVL.